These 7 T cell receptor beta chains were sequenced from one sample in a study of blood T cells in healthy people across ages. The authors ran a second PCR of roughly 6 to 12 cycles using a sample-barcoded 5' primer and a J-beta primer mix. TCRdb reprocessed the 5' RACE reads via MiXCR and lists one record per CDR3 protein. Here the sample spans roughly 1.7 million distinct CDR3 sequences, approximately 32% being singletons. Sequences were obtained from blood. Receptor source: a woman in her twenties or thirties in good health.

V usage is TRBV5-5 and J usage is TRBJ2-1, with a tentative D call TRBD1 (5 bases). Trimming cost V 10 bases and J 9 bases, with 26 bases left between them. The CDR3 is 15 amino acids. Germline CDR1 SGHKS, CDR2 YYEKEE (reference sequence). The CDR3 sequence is CAGALDTNNVGEQFF. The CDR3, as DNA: TGTGCCGGGGCCCTCGACACTAACAATGTGGGTGAGCAGTTCTTC.

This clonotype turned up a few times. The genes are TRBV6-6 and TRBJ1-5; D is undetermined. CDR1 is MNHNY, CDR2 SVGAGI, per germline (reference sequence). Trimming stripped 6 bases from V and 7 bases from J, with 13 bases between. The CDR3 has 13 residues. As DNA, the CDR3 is TGTGCCAGCAGGTCGGGTGGAGGCCAGCCCCAGCATTTT. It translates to CASRSGGGQPQHF.

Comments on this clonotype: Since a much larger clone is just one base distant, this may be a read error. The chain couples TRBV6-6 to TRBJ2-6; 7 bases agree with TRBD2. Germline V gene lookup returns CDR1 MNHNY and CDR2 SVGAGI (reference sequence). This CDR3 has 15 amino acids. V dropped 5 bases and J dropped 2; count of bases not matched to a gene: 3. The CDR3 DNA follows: TGTGCCAGCAGTGGACGGGGGGCTGGGGCCAACGTCCTGACTTTC. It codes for CASSGRGAGANVLTF.

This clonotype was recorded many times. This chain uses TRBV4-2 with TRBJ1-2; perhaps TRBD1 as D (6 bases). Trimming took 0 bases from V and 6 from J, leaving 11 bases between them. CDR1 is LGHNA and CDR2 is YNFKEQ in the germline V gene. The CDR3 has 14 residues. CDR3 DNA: TGTGCCAGCAGCCAAGATGGTCGGGGGCATGGCTACACCTTC. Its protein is CASSQDGRGHGYTF.

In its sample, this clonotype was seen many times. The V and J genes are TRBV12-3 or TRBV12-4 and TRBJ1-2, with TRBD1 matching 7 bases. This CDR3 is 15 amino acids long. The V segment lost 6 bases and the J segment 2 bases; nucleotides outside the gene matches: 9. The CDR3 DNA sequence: TGTGCCAGCAGAAAGGACAGGTCCTTAAACTATGGCTACACCTTC. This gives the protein CASRKDRSLNYGYTF.

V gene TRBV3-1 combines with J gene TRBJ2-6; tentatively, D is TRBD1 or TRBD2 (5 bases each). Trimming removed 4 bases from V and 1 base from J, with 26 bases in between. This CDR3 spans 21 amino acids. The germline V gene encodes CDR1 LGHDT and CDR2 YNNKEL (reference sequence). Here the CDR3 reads CASSPAHLPGPGSSGANVLTF. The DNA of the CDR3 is TGTGCCAGCAGCCCAGCCCATTTACCGGGACCAGGATCGTCTGGGGCCAACGTCCTGACTTTC.

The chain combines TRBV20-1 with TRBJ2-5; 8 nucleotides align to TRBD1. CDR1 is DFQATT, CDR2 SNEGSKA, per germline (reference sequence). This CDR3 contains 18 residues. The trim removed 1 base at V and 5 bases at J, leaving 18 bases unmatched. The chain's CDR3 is CSARGTGLGDLLGETQYF. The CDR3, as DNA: TGCAGTGCTAGAGGGACAGGGTTAGGGGATTTGTTAGGGGAGACCCAGTACTTC.